This TCR beta chain was recovered during a study of blood T cell repertoires in COVID-19. Across the study: The United States, Italy and Spain provided the acute and convalescent COVID-19 samples. PBMCs, B-cell-depleted T cells, or T cells provided the cDNA or gDNA that made up the material.

In the study's own analysis: Amplification of reference gene primers provided the estimated nucleated cell counts. Clones were sequenced by immunoSEQ multiplex PCR, and TCRdb holds only the in-frame ones, with some missing. V, J and clone size reflect that table, while D and trimming were determined from the DNA. The table shows some 300,000 clones, with 70% to 90% occurring only once. V dropped 7 bases and J dropped 1 base, with 13 bases sitting between them. Germline CDR1 LNHDA, CDR2 SQIVND (reference sequence). CDR3 length: 14 residues. The gene calls are TRBV19 and TRBJ1-1; D gene unclear. The clonotype originates from a woman aged 30 to 39 who had recovered from COVID-19. The sequencing input was peripheral blood. CDR3 DNA sequence: TGTGCCAGTAACCCAAACGGAGGGAACACTGAAGCTTTCTTT. Translation gives CASNPNGGNTEAFF.